This T cell receptor (beta chain) was captured in a study of blood T cell repertoires in COVID-19. Study-wide background: Acute-phase and convalescent COVID-19 samples originated in the United States, Italy and Spain. T cells, B-cell-depleted T cells, or PBMCs supplied cDNA or gDNA.

Under the authors' procedure: The authors estimated nucleated cell counts from reference gene primer amplification. Produced via immunoSEQ multiplex PCR; TCRdb's table is partial and in-frame only. The V and J calls and the clone size are those of that table, but D and trimming were determined from the DNA. The data contain approximately 25,000 clones, 75% to 90% of them seen just once; the ten biggest clones take up roughly a sixth. Germline loops: CDR1 MNHEY, CDR2 SVGEGT. Trimming left V 4 bases short and J 2 bases short, with 16 bases between. This CDR3 region has 16 residues. The specimen was peripheral blood. This sequence joins TRBV6-2 or TRBV6-3 and TRBJ2-3; D uncertain. This clonotype originated in a human donor with acute or convalescent COVID-19. The donor label of this sample is uncertain. The chain's CDR3 is CASSSPRVYDTDTQYF. The CDR3 DNA is TGTGCCAGCAGTTCCCCCCGCGTCTACGACACAGATACGCAGTATTTT.